This TCR beta chain came from a study of blood T cell repertoires in COVID-19. As for the study in general: The United States, Italy and Spain provided the acute and convalescent COVID-19 samples.

Assignment of participants to cohorts was predicated upon participant-reported clinical history. Recovered status in Cohort 3 required two negative PCRs, clearance, or symptom resolution. V lost 5 bases and J lost 10, with 18 bases in between. Germline lookup yields CDR1 SGHAT and CDR2 FQNNGV. The CDR3 is made up of 15 amino acids. In the authors' methods: Cell counts per sample came from amplifying reference gene primers. Clones were sequenced by immunoSEQ multiplex PCR, and TCRdb holds only the in-frame ones, with some missing. V, J and clone size were drawn from that table, and D and trimming were deduced from the DNA. The sample carries under 500,000 clones, 80% to 90% recorded once.

The sequence came from a man aged 25-45 years who had recovered from COVID-19. The chain links TRBV11-2 to TRBJ1-6; D gene unclear. The sequenced material came from PBMCs or T cells enriched from blood (not recorded which). CDR3 in amino acids: CASSTSPPPGSPLHF. CDR3 DNA sequence: TGTGCCAGCAGCACATCCCCGCCCCCGGGATCACCCCTCCACTTT.